This T cell receptor (beta chain) originates from a study of cytomegalovirus exposure and HLA in healthy donors. Study-level findings and limits: Judged likely to be a sequencing artifact was a cluster of highly shared sequence variants.

This PCR relied on a set of 60 Vbeta primers and 13 Jbeta primers. Sequencing used immunoSEQ multiplex PCR; TCRdb keeps in-frame clones, though not all of them. The sample holds 200,000 to 250,000 clones, just under 85% seen once. As for this clone: The antigen is undetermined.

Sequencing was carried out using PBMCs. The receptor was isolated from a woman in her thirties or forties in good health and CMV-seronegative.

The CDR3 DNA is TGTGCCAGCAGCTTAAAGGGTTTCGGGCGGGGGGCATCCTACGAGCAGTACTTC. Protein sequence: CASSLKGFGRGASYEQYF. The chain combines TRBV11-3 with TRBJ2-7; 8 bases match TRBD2. Looked up from germline, CDR1 is SGHNT and CDR2 is YENEEA. After removal of 2 bases from V and 1 base from J, the junction contained 13 bases not matched to a gene. The CDR3 totals 18 residues. The full variable domain, its missing parts supplied by reference TRBV11-3 and TRBJ2-7, is EAGVVQSPRYKIIEKKQPVAFWCNPISGHNTLYWYLQNLGQGPELLIRYENEEAVDDSQLPKDRFSAERLKGVDSTLKIQPAELGDSAVYLCASSLKGFGRGASYEQYFGPGTRLTVT.